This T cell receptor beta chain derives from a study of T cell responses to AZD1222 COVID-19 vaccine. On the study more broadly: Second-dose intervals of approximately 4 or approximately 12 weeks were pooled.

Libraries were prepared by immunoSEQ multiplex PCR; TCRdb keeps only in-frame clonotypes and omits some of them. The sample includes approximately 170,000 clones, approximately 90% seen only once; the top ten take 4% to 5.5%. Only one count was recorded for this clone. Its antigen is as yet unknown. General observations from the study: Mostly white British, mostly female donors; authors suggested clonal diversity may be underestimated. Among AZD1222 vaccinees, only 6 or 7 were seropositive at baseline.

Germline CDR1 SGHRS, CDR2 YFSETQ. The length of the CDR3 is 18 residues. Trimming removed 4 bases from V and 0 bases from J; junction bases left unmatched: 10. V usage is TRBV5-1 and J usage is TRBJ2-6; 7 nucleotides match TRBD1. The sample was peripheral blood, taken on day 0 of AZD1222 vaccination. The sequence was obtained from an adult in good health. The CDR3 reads CASSVKGDSHSGANVLTF. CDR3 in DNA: TGCGCCAGCAGCGTAAAAGGGGACAGCCACTCTGGGGCCAACGTCCTGACTTTC.